The source of this T cell receptor (beta chain) is a study of control samples from healthy donors and cancer patients. CDR1 LNHDA and CDR2 SQIVND come from the germline V gene (reference sequence). V was clipped by 5 bases and J by 1 base, with 6 bases between them. The CDR3 has 13 residues. Only in-frame clones appear in the TCRdb table, and some are missing; sequencing was by immunoSEQ multiplex PCR. The repertoire holds about 140,000 clones, under 95% seen once, with approximately 14% in the top ten. The chain links TRBV19 to TRBJ1-5; D uncertain. This sequence originates from a man aged 40-49 years in good health. The specimen sequenced was blood. Here the CDR3 DNA reads TGTGCCAGTAGTGTGGACAGCAATCAGCCCCAGCATTTT. This sequence encodes CASSVDSNQPQHF. The full variable domain, rest sourced from reference TRBV19 and TRBJ1-5, is DGGITQSPKYLFRKEGQNVTLSCEQNLNHDAMYWYRQDPGQGLRLIYYSQIVNDFQKGDIAEGYSVSREKKESFPLTVTSAQKNPTAFYLCASSVDSNQPQHFGDGTRLSIL.